This TCR beta chain was identified in a study of control samples from healthy donors and cancer patients. V lost 1 base and J lost 2, with 11 bases in between. The germline V gene has CDR1 GTSNPN and CDR2 SVGIG (reference sequence). The CDR3 loop spans 14 amino acids. Sequenced by immunoSEQ multiplex PCR; TCRdb stores in-frame clones only, minus some. This sample yields about 140,000 clones, of which more than 90% are seen a single time; 3% to 3.5% belongs to the top ten. The material sequenced was blood. The TCR comes from a man aged 25-40 years in good health. The chain joins TRBV30 to TRBJ1-2; D is unclear. In DNA form, the CDR3 reads TGTGCCTGGAGTGGTACCAGGCCCAACTATGGCTACACCTTC. Amino acids: CAWSGTRPNYGYTF.